This entry features one T cell receptor beta chain sequence. Its antigen is not identified. By quantitative 5'-RACE with molecular barcodes, the TCR beta libraries were made. TCRdb recomputed calls from the 5' RACE reads with MiXCR, one row per CDR3 protein. Of approximately 400,000 distinct CDR3 sequences in the sample, approximately 17% are singletons; the top ten hold 0.85% to 1.3%. The data stem from a study of CD8 T cells in ankylosing spondylitis. CDR1 and CDR2 (germline): DFQATT, SNEGSKA (reference sequence). V trimming: 6 bases; J trimming: 4 bases; junction bases outside the gene matches: 7. The CDR3 loop spans 13 amino acids. Study-level findings and limits: There was a TCR beta motif, made of eight highly homologous variants, that appeared characteristic of ankylosing spondylitis blood. Several of the motif variants were reported before in synovial fluid and blood from reactive arthritis.

This TCR came from a male donor with ankylosing spondylitis. Material for sequencing was blood, either unsorted or a sorted T cell fraction (not recorded which). The rearrangement uses TRBV20-1 and TRBJ2-5; TRBD2 agrees at 8 bases. CDR3 protein: CSAIAGSGETQYF. CDR3 sequence (DNA): TGCAGTGCCATAGCGGGATCCGGAGAGACCCAGTACTTC.